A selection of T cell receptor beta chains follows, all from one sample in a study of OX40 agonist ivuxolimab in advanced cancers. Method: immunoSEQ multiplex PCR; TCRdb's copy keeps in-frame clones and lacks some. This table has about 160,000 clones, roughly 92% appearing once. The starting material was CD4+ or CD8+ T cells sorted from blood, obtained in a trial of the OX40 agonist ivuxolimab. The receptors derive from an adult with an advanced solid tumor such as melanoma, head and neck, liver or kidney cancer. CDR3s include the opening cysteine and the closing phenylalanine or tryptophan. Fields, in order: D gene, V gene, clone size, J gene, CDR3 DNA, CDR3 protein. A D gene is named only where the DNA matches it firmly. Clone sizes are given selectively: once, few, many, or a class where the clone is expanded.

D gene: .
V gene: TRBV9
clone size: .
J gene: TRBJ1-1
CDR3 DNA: TGTGCCAGCAGCGTAGAATGGGGTACTGAAGCTTTCTTT
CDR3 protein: CASSVEWGTEAFF

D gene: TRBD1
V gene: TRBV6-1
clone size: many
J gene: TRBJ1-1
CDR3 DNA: TGTGCCAGCAGCTTTCGTCAGGGGGTTCCTGAAGCTTTCTTT
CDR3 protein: CASSFRQGVPEAFF

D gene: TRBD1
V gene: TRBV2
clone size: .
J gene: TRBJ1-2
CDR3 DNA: TGTGCCAGCAGTAACACAGGGGTCGGCTACACCTTC
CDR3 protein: CASSNTGVGYTF

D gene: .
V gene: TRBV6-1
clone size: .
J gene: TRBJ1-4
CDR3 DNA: TGTGCCAGCAGTAGGGATAAGGTGGCTAATGAAAAACTGTTTTTT
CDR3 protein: CASSRDKVANEKLFF

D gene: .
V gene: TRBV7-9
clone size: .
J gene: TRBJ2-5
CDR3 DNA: TGTGCCAGCAGCCCGAGCGAGACCCAGTACTTC
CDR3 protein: CASSPSETQYF

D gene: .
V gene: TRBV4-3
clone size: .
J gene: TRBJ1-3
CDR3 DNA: TGCGCCAGCAGCCAAGAGGGAGGGTGGGGAAACACCATATATTTT
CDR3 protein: CASSQEGGWGNTIYF

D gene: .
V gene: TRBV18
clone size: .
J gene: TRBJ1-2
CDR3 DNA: TGTGCCAGCTCACCAAGGAAAAGCCCGGACTATGGCTACACCTTC
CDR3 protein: CASSPRKSPDYGYTF

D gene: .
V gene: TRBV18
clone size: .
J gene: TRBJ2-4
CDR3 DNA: TGTGCCAGCTCACCTAGGACGGAGGCCGTTTCGGGCTTAAACATTCAGTACTTC
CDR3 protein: CASSPRTEAVSGLNIQYF

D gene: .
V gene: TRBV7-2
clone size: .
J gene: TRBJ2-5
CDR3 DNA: TGTGCCAGCAGCTTAAAGGCAGCTAAAGAGACCCAGTACTTC
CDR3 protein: CASSLKAAKETQYF

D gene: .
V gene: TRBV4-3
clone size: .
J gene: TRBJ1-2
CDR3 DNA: TGCGCCAGCAGCCAAGGGGCAGGGGCAGCCTCCACAAACTATGGCTACACCTTC
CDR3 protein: CASSQGAGAASTNYGYTF

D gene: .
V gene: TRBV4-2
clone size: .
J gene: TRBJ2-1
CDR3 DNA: TGTGCCAGCAGCCAGGGTTTCTCCTACAATGAGCAGTTCTTC
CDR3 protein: CASSQGFSYNEQFF

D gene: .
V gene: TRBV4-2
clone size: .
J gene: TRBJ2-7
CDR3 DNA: TGTGCCAGCAGCCAAGCGGGCGGGATAACCGTGGAGCAGTACTTC
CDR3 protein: CASSQAGGITVEQYF

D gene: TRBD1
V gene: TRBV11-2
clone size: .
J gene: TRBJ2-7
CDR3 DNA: TGTGCCAGCAGCTTAGATGAGGATTTAGGCAGGGGGCTTCCCTACGAGCAGTACTTC
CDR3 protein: CASSLDEDLGRGLPYEQYF

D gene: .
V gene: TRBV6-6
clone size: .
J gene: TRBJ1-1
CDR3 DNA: TGTGCCAGCAGGCCCGTAGGCACTGAAGCTTTCTTT
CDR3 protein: CASRPVGTEAFF

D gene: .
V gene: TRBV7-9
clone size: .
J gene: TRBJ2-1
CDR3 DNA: TGTGCCAGCAGCTTGTCAGGGAAAAACGAGCAGTTCTTC
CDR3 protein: CASSLSGKNEQFF

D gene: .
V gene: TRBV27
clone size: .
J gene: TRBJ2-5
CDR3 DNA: TGTGCCAGCAGTTTCCGGGAACGAGAGACCCAGTACTTC
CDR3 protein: CASSFRERETQYF

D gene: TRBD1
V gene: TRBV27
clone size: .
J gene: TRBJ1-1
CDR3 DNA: TGTGCCAGCAGGCTCATGACAGGGAGCACTGAAGCTTTCTTT
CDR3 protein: CASRLMTGSTEAFF

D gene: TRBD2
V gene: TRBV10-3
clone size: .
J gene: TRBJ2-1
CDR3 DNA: TGTGCCATCAGTTGGGGTGGGAGCGGGAAGGTCAATGAGCAGTTCTTC
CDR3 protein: CAISWGGSGKVNEQFF

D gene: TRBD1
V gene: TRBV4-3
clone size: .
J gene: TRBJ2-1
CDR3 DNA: TGCGCCAGCAGCCCAGGGACAGGGGCGTACAATGAGCAGTTCTTC
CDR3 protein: CASSPGTGAYNEQFF

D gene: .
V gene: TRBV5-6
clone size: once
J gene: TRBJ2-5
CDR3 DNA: TGTGCCAGCAGCTTGGGTGCAGGGAGTCTAGAGACCCAGTACTTC
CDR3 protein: CASSLGAGSLETQYF

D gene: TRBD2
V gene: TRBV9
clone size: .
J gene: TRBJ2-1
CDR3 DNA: TGTGCCAGCAGCGCGAAAGGGGGCTCTAGCGGGAGGAGCTCCTACAATGAGCAGTTCTTC
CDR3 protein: CASSAKGGSSGRSSYNEQFF

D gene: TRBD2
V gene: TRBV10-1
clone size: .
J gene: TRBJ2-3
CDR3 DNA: TGCGCCACCGGGGCTAGCGGGTCAGATACGCAGTATTTT
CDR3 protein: CATGASGSDTQYF

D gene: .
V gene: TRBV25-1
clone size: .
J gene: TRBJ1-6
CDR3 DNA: TGTGCCAGCAGTGATGAGACGGCCCTACGGTCACCCCTCCACTTT
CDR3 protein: CASSDETALRSPLHF

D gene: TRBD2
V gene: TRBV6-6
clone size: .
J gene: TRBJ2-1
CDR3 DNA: TGTGCCAGCAACAAGCGGGATGCGGGAAATGAGCAGTTCTTC
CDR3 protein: CASNKRDAGNEQFF

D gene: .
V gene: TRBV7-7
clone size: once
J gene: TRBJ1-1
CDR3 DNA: TGTGCCAGCAGCTTAAGCGCGAACACTGAAGCTTTCTTT
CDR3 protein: CASSLSANTEAFF

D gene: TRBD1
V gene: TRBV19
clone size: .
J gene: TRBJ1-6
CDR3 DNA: TGTGCCAGTAGTCCAGGACAGGGACCTAATTCACCCCTCCACTTT
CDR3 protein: CASSPGQGPNSPLHF

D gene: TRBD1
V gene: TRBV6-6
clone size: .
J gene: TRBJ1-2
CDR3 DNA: TGTGCCAGCAGTTACCCCGGGACAGGGTTCGTCTACACCTTC
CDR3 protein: CASSYPGTGFVYTF

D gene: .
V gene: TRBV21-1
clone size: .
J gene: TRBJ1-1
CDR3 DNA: TGTGCCAGCAGGGCGGTGAACACTGAAGCTTTCTTT
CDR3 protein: CASRAVNTEAFF

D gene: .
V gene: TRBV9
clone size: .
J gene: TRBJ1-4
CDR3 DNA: TGTGCCAGCAGCCCCCGAGGTGTGAGGGCAACAACTAATGAAAAACTGTTTTTT
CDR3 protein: CASSPRGVRATTNEKLFF

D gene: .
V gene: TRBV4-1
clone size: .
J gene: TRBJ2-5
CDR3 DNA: TGCGCCAGCAGCCAAGAAGGAGGCAGGGGTCTCCTAGCGGAGTCTGTTGAGACCCAGTACTTC
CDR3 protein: CASSQEGGRGLLAESVETQYF

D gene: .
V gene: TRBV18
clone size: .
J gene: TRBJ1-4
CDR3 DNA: TGTGCCAGCTCACCAGGCGGTCGCGAAAAACTGTTTTTT
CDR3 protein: CASSPGGREKLFF

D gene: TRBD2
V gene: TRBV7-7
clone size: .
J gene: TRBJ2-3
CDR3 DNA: TGTGCCAGCAGCTTGCTAGCGGGCCCCACAGATACGCAGTATTTT
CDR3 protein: CASSLLAGPTDTQYF

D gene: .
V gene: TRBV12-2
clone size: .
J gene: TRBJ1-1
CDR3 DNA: TGTGCAAGTCGCTACCACGGGACAGGGGCCTCAATGAACACTGAAGCTTTCTTT
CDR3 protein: CASRYHGTGASMNTEAFF

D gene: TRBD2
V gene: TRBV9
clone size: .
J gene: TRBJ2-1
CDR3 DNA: TGTGCCAGCAGCCCCCGGCGTGGGCGGGAGGTGTGGTACAATGAGCAGTTCTTC
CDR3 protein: CASSPRRGREVWYNEQFF

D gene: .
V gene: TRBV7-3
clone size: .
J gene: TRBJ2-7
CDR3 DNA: TGTGCCAGCAGCATAGGTATCTCCTACGAGCAGTACTTC
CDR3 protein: CASSIGISYEQYF

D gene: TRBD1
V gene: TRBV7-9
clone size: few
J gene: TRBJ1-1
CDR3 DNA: TGTGCCAGCAGCCTTCAACAGGGGGCGAACACTGAAGCTTTCTTT
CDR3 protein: CASSLQQGANTEAFF

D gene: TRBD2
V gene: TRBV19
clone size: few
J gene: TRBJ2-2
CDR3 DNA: TGTGCCAGTAGTATTAGCGGGAGGGCCAGCGGGGAGCTGTTTTTT
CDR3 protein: CASSISGRASGELFF

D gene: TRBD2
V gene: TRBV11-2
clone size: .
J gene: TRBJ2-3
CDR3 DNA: TGTGCCAGCAACCTCGAGAGGACTAGCGGGGGGAAGTACGGAACGCAGTATTTT
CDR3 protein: CASNLERTSGGKYGTQYF

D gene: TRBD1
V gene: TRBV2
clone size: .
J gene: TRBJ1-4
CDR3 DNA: TGTGCCAGCGGTGAGGAGGGACAGGGGTTTGAAAAACTGTTTTTT
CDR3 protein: CASGEEGQGFEKLFF

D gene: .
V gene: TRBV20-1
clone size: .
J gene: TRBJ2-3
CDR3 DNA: TGCAGCACTCTACCGGGAGATACGCAGTATTTT
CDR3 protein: CSTLPGDTQYF